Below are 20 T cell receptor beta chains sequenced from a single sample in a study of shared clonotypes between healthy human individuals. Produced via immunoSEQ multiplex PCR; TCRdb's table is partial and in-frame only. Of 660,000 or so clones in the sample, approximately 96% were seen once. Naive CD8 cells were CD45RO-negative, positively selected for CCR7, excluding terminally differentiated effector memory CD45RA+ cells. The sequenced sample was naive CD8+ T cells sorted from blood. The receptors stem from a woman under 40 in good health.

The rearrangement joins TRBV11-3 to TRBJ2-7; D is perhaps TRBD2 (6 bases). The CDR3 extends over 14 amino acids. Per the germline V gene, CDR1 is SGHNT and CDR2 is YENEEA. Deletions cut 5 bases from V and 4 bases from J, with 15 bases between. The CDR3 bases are TGTGCCAGCAGCCAGGGACTGGATTTTTACGAGCAGTACTTC. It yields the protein CASSQGLDFYEQYF.

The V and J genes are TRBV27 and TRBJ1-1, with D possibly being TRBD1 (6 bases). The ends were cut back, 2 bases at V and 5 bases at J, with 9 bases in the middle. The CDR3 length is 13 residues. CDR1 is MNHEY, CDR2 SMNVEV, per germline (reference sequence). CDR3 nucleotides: TGTGCCAGCAGTTTAGCGGGGGCGACTGAAGCTTTCTTT. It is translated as CASSLAGATEAFF.

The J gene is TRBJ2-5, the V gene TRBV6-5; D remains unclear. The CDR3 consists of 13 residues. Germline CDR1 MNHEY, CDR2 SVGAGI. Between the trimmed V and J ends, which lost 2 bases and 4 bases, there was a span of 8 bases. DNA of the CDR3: TGTGCCAGCAGTTACGGGCCGCGAGAGACCCAGTACTTC. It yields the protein CASSYGPRETQYF.

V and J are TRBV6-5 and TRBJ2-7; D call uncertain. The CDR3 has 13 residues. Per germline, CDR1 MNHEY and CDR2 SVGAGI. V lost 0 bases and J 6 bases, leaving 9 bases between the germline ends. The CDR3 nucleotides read TGTGCCAGCAGTTACTCGAACGTCGTCGAGCAGTACTTC. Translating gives CASSYSNVVEQYF.

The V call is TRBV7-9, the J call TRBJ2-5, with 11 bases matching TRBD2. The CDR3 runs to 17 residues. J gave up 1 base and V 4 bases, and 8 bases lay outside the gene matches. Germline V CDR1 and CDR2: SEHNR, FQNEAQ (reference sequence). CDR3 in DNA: TGTGCCAGCAGCTCATTAGCGGGAGGGGTCGGCCAAGAGACCCAGTACTTC. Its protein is CASSSLAGGVGQETQYF.

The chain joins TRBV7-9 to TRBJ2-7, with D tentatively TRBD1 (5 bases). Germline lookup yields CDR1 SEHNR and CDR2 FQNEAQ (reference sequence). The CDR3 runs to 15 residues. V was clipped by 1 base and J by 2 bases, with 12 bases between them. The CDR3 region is CASSLGTSSPYEQYF. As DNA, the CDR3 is TGTGCCAGCAGCTTAGGGACATCGTCCCCCTACGAGCAGTACTTC. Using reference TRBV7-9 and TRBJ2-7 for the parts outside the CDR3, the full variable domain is DTGVSQNPRHKITKRGQNVTFRCDPISEHNRLYWYRQTLGQGPEFLTYFQNEAQLEKSRLLSDRFSAERPKGSFSTLEIQRTEQGDSAMYLCASSLGTSSPYEQYFGPGTRLTVT.

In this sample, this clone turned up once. The CDR3 DNA follows: TGTGCCAGCAGTTTAATAGCGGGAGTGGGAGAGACCCAGTACTTC. Translation: CASSLIAGVGETQYF. The chain is built from TRBV28 and TRBJ2-5; 9 nucleotides match TRBD2. Losses at the gene ends were 2 bases for V and 4 bases for J; bases not matched to a gene: 5. The germline V gene encodes CDR1 MDHEN and CDR2 SYDVKM. This CDR3 region has 15 residues.

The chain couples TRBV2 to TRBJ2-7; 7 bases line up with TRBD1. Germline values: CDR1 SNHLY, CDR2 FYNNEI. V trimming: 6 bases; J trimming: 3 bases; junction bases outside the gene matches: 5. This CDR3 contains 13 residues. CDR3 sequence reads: CASSSQGDYEQYF. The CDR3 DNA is TGTGCCAGCAGCAGCCAGGGGGACTACGAGCAGTACTTC.

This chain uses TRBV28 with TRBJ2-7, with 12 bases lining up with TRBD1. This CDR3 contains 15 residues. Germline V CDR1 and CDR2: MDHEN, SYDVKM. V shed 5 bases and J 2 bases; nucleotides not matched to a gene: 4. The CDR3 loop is CASSPGTGGAYEQYF. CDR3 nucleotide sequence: TGTGCCAGCAGTCCAGGGACAGGGGGCGCCTACGAGCAGTACTTC.

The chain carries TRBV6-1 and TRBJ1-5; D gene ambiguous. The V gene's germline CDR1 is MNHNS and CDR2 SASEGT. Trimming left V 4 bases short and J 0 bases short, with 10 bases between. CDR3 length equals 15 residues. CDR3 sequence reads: CASSAPSYSNQPQHF. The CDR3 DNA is TGTGCCAGCAGTGCTCCCAGTTATAGCAATCAGCCCCAGCATTTT.

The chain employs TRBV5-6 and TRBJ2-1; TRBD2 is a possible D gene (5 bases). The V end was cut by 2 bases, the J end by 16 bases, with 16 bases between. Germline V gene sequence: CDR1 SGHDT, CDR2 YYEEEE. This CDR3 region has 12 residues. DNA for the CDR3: TGTGCCAGCAGCTTCACCGGGATGATTAGATTCTTC. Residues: CASSFTGMIRFF.

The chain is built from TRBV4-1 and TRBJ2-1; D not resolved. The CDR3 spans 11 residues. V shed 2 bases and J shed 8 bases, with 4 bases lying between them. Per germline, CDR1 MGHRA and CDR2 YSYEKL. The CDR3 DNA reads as TGCGCCAGCAGCCAATTCGATGAGCAGTTCTTC. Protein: CASSQFDEQFF.

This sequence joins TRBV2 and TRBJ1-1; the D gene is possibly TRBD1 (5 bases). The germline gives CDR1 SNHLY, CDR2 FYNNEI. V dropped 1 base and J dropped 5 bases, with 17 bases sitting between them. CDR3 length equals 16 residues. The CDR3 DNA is TGTGCCAGCAGTGAAGGGGGCGAGGGCAGTCAAACTGAAGCTTTCTTT. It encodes CASSEGGEGSQTEAFF.

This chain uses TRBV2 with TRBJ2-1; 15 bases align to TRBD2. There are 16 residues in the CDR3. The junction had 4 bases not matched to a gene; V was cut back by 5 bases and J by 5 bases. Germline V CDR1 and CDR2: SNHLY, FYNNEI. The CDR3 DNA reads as TGTGCCAGCAGTCCCGGGACTAGCGGGAGGAACAATGAGCAGTTCTTC. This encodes CASSPGTSGRNNEQFF.

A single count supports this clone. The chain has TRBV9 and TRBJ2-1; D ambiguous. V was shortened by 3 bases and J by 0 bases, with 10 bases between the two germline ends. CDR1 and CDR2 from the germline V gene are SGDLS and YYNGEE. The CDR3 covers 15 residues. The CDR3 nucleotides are TGTGCCAGCAGCGAGTGGGGTAGCTCCTACAATGAGCAGTTCTTC. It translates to CASSEWGSSYNEQFF.

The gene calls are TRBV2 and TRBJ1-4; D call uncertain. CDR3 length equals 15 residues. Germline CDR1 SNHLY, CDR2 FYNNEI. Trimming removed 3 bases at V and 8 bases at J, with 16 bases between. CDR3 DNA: TGTGCCAGCAGTGATCGGGGAAAGGTCGTCGAAAAACTGTTTTTT. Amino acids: CASSDRGKVVEKLFF.

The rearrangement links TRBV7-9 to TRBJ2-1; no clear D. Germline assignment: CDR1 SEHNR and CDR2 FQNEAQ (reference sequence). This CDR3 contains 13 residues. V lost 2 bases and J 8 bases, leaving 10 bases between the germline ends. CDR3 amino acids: CASSLSGLDEQFF. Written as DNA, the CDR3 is TGTGCCAGCAGCTTATCCGGCCTCGATGAGCAGTTCTTC.

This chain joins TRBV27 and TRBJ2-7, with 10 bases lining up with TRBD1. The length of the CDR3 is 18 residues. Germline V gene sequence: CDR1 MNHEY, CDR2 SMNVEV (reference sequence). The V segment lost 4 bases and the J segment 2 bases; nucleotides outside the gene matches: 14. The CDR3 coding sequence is TGTGCCAGCAGTTCGACCCCCGTTGGGGACAGGGGCGCCTACGAGCAGTACTTC. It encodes CASSSTPVGDRGAYEQYF.

DNA of the CDR3: TGTGCCAGCAGCTTGATGTCCGGGGAGCTGTTTTTT. Encoded protein: CASSLMSGELFF. This rearrangement joins TRBV5-6 to TRBJ2-2; D gene unclear. The CDR3 is 12 amino acids. V shed 1 base and J shed 6 bases, with 4 bases lying between them. Per the germline V gene, CDR1 is SGHDT and CDR2 is YYEEEE.

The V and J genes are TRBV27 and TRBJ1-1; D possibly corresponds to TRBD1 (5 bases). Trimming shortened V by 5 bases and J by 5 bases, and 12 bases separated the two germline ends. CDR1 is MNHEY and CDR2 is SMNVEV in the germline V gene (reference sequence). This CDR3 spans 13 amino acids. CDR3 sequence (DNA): TGTGCCAGCAGTCCGGGGGGGGGAACTGAAGCTTTCTTT. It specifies CASSPGGGTEAFF.